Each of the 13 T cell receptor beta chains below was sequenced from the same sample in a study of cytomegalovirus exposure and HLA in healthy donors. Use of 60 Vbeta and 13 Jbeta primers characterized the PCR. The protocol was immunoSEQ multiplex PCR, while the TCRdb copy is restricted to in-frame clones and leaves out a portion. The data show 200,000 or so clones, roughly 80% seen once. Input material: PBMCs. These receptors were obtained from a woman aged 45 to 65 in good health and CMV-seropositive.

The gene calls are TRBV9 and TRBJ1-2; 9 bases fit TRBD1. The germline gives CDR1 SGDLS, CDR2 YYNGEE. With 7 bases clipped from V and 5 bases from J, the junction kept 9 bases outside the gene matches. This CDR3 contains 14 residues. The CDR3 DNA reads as TGTGCCAGCGCCGCCCTGGGACAGGGTTATGGCTACACCTTC. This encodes CASAALGQGYGYTF.

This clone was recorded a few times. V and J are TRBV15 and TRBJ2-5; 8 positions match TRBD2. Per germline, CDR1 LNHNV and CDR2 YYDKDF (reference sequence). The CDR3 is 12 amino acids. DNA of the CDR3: TGTGGCACGGGGCGGGGGGAAGAGACCCAGTACTTC. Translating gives CGTGRGEETQYF.

CDR3 residues: CASSALEQYF. The DNA of the CDR3 is TGTGCCAGCAGTGCACTAGAGCAGTACTTC. The chain uses TRBV2 and TRBJ2-7; D uncertain. Germline values: CDR1 SNHLY, CDR2 FYNNEI. V lost 4 bases and J 7 bases, leaving 5 bases between the germline ends. The CDR3 runs to 10 residues.

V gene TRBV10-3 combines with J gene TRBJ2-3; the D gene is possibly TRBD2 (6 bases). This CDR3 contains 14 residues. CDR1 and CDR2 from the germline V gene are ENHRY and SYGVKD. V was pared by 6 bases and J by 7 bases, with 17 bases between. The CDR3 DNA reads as TGTGCCATCAGCCCGGGGGAAGCAGGGCATACGCAGTATTTT. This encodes CAISPGEAGHTQYF.

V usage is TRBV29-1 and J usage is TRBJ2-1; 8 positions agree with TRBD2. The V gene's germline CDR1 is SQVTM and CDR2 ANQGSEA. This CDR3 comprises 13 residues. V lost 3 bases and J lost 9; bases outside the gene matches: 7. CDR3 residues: CSVDFAGGPEQFF. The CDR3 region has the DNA TGCAGCGTTGATTTTGCGGGGGGTCCTGAGCAGTTCTTC.

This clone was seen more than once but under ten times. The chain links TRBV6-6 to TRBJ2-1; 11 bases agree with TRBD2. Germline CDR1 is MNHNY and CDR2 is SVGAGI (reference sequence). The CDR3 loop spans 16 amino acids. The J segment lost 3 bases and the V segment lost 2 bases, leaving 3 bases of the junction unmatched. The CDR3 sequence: CASSYGGTSGYNEQFF. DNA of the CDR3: TGTGCCAGCAGTTACGGAGGGACTAGCGGCTACAATGAGCAGTTCTTC.

The CDR3 region is CASSIRQGTEQYF. The CDR3 DNA is TGTGCCAGCAGCATTCGACAGGGAACCGAGCAGTACTTC. The chain couples TRBV7-2 to TRBJ2-7; 7 bases align to TRBD1. CDR1 and CDR2 (germline): SGHTA, FQGNSA. The CDR3 is 13 amino acids. V was pared by 5 bases and J by 6 bases, with 7 bases of the junction left unmatched.

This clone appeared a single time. The CDR3 here is CASSLRTGGQETQYF. As DNA, the CDR3 is TGCGCCAGCAGCTTGCGGACAGGGGGCCAAGAGACCCAGTACTTC. The V gene is TRBV5-1, the J gene TRBJ2-5, with 10 bases lining up with TRBD1. The CDR3 totals 15 residues. J gave up 1 base and V 1 base, and 1 base lay outside the gene matches. The germline CDR1 and CDR2 sequences are SGHRS and YFSETQ.

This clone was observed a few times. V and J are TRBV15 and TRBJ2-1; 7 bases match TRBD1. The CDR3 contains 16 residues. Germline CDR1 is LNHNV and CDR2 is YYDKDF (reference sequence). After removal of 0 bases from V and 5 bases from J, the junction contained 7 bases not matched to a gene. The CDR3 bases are TGTGCCACCAGCAGAGAAGGGGGCACGGTCGACAATGAGCAGTTCTTC. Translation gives CATSREGGTVDNEQFF.

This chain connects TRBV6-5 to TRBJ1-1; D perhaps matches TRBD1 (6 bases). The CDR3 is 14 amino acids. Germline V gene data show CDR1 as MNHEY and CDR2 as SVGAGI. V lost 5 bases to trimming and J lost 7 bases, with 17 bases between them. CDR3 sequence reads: CASSRGAGVSEAFF. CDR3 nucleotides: TGTGCCAGCAGTCGGGGGGCGGGTGTGAGTGAAGCTTTCTTT.

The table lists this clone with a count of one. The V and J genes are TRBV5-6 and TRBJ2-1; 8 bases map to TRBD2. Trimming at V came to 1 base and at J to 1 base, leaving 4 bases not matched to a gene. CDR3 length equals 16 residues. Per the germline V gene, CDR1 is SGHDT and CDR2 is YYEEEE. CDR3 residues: CASSLMLAGSYNEQFF. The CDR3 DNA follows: TGTGCCAGCAGCTTGATGTTAGCGGGGTCCTACAATGAGCAGTTCTTC.

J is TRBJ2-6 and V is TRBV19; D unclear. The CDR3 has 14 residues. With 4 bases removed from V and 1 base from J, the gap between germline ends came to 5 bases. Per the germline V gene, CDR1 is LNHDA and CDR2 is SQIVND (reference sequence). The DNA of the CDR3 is TGTGCCAGTAGTACACATTCTGGGGCCAACGTCCTGACTTTC. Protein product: CASSTHSGANVLTF.

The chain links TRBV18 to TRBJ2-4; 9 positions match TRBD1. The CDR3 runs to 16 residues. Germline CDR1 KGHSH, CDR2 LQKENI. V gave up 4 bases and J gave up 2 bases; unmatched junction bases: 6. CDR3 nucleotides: TGTGCCAGCTCACTCGACAGGGGGAAGTCCAAAAACATTCAGTACTTC. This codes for CASSLDRGKSKNIQYF.